This section outlines one T cell receptor beta chain sequence together with its context. Germline loops: CDR1 MGHDK, CDR2 SYGVNS. This CDR3 comprises 16 residues. Trimming took 3 bases from V and 3 from J; bases not matched to a gene: 6. The data were taken from a study of OX40 agonist ivuxolimab in advanced cancers. The wider study: Partial responses were achieved by three patients: one hepatocellular carcinoma, two cutaneous melanoma.

Method: immunoSEQ multiplex PCR; TCRdb's copy keeps in-frame clones and lacks some. The table shows 30,000 to 35,000 clones, with 75% to 90% occurring only once. The chain carries TRBV25-1 and TRBJ1-2; the match to TRBD1 covers 11 bases. The receptor comes from an adult with an advanced solid tumor such as melanoma, head and neck, liver or kidney cancer. Sequences were derived from CD4+ or CD8+ T cells sorted from blood, sampled in a trial of the OX40 agonist ivuxolimab. CDR3 residues: CASSEWGGQGDYGYTF. CDR3 coding DNA: TGTGCCAGCAGTGAGTGGGGGGGACAGGGGGACTATGGCTACACCTTC.